This TCR beta chain came from a study of response to subunit inactivated influenza vaccine. MiXCR, run by TCRdb on the RT-PCR reads, gives a single entry per CDR3 protein. The sample lists some 800,000 distinct CDR3 sequences, over 20% occurring once. This clonotype has a count of ten or more. With V trimmed by 3 bases and J by 11 bases, 8 bases remained unmatched. Germline V gene sequence: CDR1 KGHSH, CDR2 LQKENI. CDR3 length: 13 residues. The sequence was obtained from a man in his fifties or sixties who received an inactivated influenza vaccine. The source material was PBMCs from blood, sampled around 5 days after vaccination. This chain links TRBV18 with TRBJ2-3, with 7 bases fitting TRBD1. CDR3 amino acids: CASSPDRQRGQYF. The CDR3 nucleotides are TGTGCCAGCTCACCGGACAGGCAGAGAGGGCAGTATTTT.